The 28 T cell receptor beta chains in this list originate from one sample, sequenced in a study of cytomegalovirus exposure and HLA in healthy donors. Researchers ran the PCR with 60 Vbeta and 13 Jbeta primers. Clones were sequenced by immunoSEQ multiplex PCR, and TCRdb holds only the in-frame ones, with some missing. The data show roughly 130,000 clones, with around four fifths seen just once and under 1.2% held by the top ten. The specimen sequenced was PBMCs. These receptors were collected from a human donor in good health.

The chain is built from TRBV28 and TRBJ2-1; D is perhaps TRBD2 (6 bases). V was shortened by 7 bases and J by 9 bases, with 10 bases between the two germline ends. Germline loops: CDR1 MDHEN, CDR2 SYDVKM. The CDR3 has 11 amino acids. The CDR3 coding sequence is TGTGCCAGCACGAATAGCGGTGAGCAGTTCTTC. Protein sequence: CASTNSGEQFF.

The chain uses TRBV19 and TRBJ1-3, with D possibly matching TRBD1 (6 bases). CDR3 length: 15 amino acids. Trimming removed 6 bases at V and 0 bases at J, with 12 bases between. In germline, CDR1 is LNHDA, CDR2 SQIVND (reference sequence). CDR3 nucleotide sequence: TGTGCCAGTAGCCTGGACAGCGTCTCTGGAAACACCATATATTTT. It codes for CASSLDSVSGNTIYF. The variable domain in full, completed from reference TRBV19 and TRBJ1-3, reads DGGITQSPKYLFRKEGQNVTLSCEQNLNHDAMYWYRQDPGQGLRLIYYSQIVNDFQKGDIAEGYSVSREKKESFPLTVTSAQKNPTAFYLCASSLDSVSGNTIYFGEGSWLTVV.

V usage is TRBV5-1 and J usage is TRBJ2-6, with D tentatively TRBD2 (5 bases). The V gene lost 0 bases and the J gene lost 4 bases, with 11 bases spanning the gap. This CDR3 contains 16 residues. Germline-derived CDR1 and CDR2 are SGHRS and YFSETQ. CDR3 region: CASSLEAGIGANVLTF. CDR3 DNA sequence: TGCGCCAGCAGCTTGGAAGCCGGGATCGGGGCCAACGTCCTGACTTTC.

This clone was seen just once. In DNA form, the CDR3 reads TGTGCCACCAGCGGCCTGGGACTAGCGGGGGGGGGTGAGCAGTTCTTC. As protein: CATSGLGLAGGGEQFF. The V gene is TRBV15, the J gene TRBJ2-1; 16 bases are a match to TRBD2. The CDR3 is 16 amino acids. Germline CDR1 LNHNV, CDR2 YYDKDF (reference sequence). Losses at the gene ends were 5 bases for V and 9 bases for J; bases not matched to a gene: 7.

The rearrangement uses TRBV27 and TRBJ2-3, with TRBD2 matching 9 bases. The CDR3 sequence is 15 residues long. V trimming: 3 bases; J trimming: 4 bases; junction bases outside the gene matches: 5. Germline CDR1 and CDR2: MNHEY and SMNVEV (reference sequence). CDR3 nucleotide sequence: TGTGCCAGCAGTTTGGGTAGCGGGGGTGCAGATACGCAGTATTTT. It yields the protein CASSLGSGGADTQYF.

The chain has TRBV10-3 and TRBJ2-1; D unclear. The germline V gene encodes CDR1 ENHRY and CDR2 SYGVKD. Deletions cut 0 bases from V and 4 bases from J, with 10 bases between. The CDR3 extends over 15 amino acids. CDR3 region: CAISESSTNYNEQFF. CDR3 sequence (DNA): TGTGCCATCAGTGAGTCGAGTACTAATTACAATGAGCAGTTCTTC.

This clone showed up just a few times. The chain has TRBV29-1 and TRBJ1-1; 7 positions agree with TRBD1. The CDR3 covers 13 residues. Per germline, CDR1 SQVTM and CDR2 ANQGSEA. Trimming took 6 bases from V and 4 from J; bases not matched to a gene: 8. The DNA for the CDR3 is TGCAGCGTAGGACAGGCCTTAGTCACTGAAGCTTTCTTT. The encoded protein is CSVGQALVTEAFF.

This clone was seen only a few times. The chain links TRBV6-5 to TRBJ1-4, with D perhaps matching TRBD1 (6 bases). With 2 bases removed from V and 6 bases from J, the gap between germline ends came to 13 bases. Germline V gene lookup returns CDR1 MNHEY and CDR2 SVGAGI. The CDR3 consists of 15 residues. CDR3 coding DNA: TGTGCCAGCAGTTACCTAGGGGGAGCGGATGAAAAACTGTTTTTT. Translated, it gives CASSYLGGADEKLFF.

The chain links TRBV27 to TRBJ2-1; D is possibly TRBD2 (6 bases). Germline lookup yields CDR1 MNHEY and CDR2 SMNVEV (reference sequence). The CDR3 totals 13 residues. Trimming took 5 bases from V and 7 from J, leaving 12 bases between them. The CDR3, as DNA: TGTGCCAGCAGTGTCGGGGGTTTTAATGAGCAGTTCTTC. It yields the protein CASSVGGFNEQFF.

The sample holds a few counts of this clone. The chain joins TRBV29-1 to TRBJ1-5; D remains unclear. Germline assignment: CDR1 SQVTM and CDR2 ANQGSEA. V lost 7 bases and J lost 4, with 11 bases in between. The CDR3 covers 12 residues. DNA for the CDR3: TGCAGCGCTGGCGGGGAGAATCAGCCCCAGCATTTT. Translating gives CSAGGENQPQHF.

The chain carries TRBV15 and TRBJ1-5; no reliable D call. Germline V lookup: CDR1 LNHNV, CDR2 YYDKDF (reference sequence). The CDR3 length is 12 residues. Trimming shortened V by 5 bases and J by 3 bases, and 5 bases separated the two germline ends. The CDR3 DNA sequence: TGTGCCACCAGCGAGCCCAATCAGCCCCAGCATTTT. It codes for CATSEPNQPQHF.

This CDR3 is CASSITGRHGDTQYF. CDR3 bases: TGTGCCAGCAGTATCACAGGGCGGCATGGAGATACGCAGTATTTT. J is TRBJ2-3 and V is TRBV6-5, with D perhaps TRBD1 (6 bases). CDR3 length: 15 amino acids. V lost 5 bases and J 5 bases, leaving 17 bases between the germline ends. The germline gives CDR1 MNHEY, CDR2 SVGAGI.

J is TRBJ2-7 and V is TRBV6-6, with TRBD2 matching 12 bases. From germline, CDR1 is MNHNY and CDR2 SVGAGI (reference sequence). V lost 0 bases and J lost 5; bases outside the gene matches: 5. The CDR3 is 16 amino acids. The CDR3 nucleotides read TGTGCCAGCAGTTACTCGTCCCCTAGCGGGGGGGACGAGCAGTACTTC. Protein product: CASSYSSPSGGDEQYF.

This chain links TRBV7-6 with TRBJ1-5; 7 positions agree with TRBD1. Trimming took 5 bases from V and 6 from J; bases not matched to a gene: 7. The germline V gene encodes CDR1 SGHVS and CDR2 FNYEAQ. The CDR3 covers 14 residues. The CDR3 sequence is CASSERQGVQPQHF. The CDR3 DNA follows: TGTGCCAGCAGCGAGAGACAGGGTGTTCAGCCCCAGCATTTT.

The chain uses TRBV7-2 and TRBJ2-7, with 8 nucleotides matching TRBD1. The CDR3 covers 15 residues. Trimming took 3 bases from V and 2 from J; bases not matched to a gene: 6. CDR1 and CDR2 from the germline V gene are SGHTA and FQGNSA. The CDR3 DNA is TGTGCCAGCAGCTTCGACAGGGGAGTCCCCTACGAGCAGTACTTC. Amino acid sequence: CASSFDRGVPYEQYF.

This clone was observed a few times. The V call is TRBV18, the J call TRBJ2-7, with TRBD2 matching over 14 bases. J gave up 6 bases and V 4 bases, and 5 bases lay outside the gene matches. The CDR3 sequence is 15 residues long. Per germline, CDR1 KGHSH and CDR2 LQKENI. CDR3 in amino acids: CASSRTSGGLSEQYF. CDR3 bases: TGTGCCAGCTCACGGACTAGCGGGGGGTTATCCGAGCAGTACTTC.

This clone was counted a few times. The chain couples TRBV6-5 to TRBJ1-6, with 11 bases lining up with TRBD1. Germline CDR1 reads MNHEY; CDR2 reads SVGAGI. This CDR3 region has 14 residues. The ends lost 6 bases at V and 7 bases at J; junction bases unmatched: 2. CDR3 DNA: TGTGCCAGCAGCCGGGACAGGGGGAATTCACCCCTCCACTTT. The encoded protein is CASSRDRGNSPLHF.

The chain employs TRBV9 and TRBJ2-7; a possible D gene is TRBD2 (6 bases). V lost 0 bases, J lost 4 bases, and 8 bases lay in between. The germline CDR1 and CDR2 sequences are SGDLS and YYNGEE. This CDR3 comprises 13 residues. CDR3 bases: TGTGCCAGCAGCGTAGACGGGGGTTACGAGCAGTACTTC. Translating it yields CASSVDGGYEQYF.

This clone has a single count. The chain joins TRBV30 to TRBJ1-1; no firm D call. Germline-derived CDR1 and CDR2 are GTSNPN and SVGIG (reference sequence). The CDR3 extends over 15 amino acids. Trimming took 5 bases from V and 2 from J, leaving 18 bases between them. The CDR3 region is CAWEEAGNSNTEAFF. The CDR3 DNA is TGTGCCTGGGAGGAAGCCGGCAACTCCAACACTGAAGCTTTCTTT.

The CDR3 nucleotides read TGTGCCAGCAGCTTATCACAGGGTGTGAATGAGCAGTTCTTC. Protein: CASSLSQGVNEQFF. The rearrangement uses TRBV7-8 and TRBJ2-1, with a tentative D call TRBD1 (6 bases). CDR1 is SGHVS and CDR2 is FQNEAQ in the germline V gene. The V gene lost 2 bases and the J gene lost 7 bases, with 12 bases spanning the gap. This CDR3 region has 14 residues.

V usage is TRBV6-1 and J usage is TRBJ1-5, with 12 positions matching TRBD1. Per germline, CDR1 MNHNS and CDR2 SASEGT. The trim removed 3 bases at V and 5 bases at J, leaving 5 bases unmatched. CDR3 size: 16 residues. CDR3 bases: TGTGCCAGCAGTGAGCCGGGACAGGGGGCTCATCAGCCCCAGCATTTT. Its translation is CASSEPGQGAHQPQHF.

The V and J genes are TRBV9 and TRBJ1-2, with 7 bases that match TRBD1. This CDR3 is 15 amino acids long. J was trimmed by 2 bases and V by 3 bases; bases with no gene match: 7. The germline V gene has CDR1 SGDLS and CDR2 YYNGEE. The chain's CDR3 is CASSEGASPNYGYTF. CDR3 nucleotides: TGTGCCAGCAGCGAGGGGGCCTCACCCAACTATGGCTACACCTTC.

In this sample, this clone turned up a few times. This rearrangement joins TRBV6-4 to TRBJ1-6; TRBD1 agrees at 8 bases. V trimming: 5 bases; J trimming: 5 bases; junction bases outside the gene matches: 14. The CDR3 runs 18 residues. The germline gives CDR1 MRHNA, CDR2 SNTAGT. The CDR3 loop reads CASSRPTGRGPHNSPLHF. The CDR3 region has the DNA TGTGCCAGCAGTCGTCCAACCGGCAGGGGGCCTCATAATTCACCCCTCCACTTT.

The CDR3 DNA reads as TGCGCCAGCACTCGGGACAGGAAGTACTACGAGCAGTACTTC. Protein: CASTRDRKYYEQYF. The V gene is TRBV23-1, the J gene TRBJ2-7, with TRBD1 matching 8 bases. TRBV23-1 is marked as an open reading frame, function uncertain. V trimming: 7 bases; J trimming: 3 bases; junction bases outside the gene matches: 8. The CDR3 is made up of 14 amino acids.

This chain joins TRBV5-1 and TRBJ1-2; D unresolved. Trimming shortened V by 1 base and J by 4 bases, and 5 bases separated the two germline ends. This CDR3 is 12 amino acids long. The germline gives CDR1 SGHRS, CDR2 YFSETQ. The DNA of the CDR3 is TGCGCCAGCAGCTTGAGTAGCTATGGCTACACCTTC. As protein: CASSLSSYGYTF.

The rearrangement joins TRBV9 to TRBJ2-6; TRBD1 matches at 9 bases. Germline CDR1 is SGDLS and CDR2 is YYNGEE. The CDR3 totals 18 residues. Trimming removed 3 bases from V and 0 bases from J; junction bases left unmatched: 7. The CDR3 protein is CASSAWDRDPSGANVLTF. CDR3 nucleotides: TGTGCCAGCAGCGCTTGGGACAGGGATCCCTCTGGGGCCAACGTCCTGACTTTC.

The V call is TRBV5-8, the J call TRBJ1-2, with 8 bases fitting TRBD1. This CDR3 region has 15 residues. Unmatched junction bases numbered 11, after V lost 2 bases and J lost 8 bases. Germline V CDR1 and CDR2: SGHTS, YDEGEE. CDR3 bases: TGTGCCAGCAGCTTTCTACCTGGGACAGGCACGGGCTACACCTTC. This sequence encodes CASSFLPGTGTGYTF.

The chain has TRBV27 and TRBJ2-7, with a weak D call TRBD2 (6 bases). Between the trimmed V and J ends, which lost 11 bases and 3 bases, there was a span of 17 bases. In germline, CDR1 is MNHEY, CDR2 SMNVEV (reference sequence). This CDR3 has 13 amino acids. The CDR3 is CASGTATLYEQYF. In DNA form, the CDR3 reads TGTGCCTCGGGGACTGCAACTCTCTACGAGCAGTACTTC.